This T cell receptor beta chain was identified during a study of blood T cell repertoires in COVID-19. V was pared by 7 bases and J by 1 base, with 7 bases of the junction left unmatched. Germline V CDR1 and CDR2: SGHRS, YFSETQ. The CDR3 contains 14 residues. TCRdb's table, derived via immunoSEQ multiplex PCR, lists solely in-frame clones and lacks some. Of over 25,000 clones detected, 70% to 90% appear once; the ten largest clones hold 9.5% to 15%. This TCR came from a human donor in a cohort sampled during active COVID-19. The donor label of this sample is uncertain. The rearrangement joins TRBV5-1 to TRBJ2-5, with 7 bases aligning to TRBD1. Sequenced material: peripheral blood. The CDR3 sequence is CASAPQGTQETQYF. CDR3 nucleotide sequence: TGCGCCAGCGCCCCACAGGGGACCCAAGAGACCCAGTACTTC.